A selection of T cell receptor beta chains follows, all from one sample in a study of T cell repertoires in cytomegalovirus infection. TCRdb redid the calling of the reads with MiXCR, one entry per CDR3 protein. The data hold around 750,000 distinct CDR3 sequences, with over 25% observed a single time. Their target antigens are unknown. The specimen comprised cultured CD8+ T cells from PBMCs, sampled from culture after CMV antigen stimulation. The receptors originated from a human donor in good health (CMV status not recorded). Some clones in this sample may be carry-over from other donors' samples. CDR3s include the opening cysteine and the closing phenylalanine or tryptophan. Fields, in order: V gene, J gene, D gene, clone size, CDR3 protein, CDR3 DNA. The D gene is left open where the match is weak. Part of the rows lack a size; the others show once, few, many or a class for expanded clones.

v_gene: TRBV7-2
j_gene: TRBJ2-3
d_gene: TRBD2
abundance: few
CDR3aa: CASSFGQRGGTDTQYF
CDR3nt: TGTGCCAGCAGCTTCGGGCAGCGGGGGGGGACAGATACGCAGTATTTT

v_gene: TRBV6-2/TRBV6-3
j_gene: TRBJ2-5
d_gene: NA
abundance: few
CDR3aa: CASSSPVPPTGDQYF
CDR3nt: TGTGCCAGCAGTTCCCCCGTCCCCCCGACGGGAGACCAGTACTTC

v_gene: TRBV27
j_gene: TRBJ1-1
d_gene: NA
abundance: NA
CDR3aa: CASTEGGEAFF
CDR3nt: TGTGCCAGCACCGAAGGGGGTGAAGCTTTCTTT

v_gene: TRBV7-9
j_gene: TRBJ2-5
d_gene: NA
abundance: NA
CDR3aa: CASSPSGSGETQYF
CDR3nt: TGTGCCAGCAGCCCTTCAGGATCGGGGGAGACCCAGTACTTC

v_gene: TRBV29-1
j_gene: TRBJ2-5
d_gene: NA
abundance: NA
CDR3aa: CSVGEQETQYF
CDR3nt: TGCAGCGTTGGGGAACAAGAGACCCAGTACTTC

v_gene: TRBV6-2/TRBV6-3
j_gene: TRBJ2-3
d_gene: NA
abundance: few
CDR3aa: CASSYSAGTTDTQYF
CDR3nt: TGTGCCAGCAGTTACTCGGCGGGGACGACAGATACGCAGTATTTT

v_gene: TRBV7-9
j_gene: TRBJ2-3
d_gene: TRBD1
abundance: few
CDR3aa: CASSSRTGPGRDTQYF
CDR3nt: TGTGCCAGCAGCTCTCGGACAGGGCCGGGCCGGGATACGCAGTATTTT

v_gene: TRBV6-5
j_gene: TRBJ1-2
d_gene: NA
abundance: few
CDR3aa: CASSYSFVGGRLDGYTF
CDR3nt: TGTGCCAGCAGTTACTCTTTCGTTGGGGGTAGGCTCGATGGCTACACCTTC

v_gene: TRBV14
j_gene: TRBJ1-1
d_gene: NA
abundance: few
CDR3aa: CASSHYTGYVSTEAFF
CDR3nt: TGTGCCAGCAGCCATTACACAGGGTATGTGAGCACTGAAGCTTTCTTT

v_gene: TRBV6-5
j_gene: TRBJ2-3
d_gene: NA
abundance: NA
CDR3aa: CASSYSPDLTDTQYF
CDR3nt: TGTGCCAGCAGTTACTCCCCAGACCTCACAGATACGCAGTATTTT

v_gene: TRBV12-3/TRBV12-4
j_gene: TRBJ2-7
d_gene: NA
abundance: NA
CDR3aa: CASSSLDNNEQYF
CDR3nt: TGTGCCAGCAGTTCATTAGACAACAACGAGCAGTACTTC

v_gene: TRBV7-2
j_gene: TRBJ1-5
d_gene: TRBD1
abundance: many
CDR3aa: CASSLDYRGHQPQHF
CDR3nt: TGTGCCAGCAGCTTAGACTACAGGGGTCATCAGCCCCAGCATTTT

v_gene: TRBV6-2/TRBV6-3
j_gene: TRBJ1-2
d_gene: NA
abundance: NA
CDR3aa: CASSYSKAAGYGYTF
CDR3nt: TGTGCCAGCAGTTACTCGAAGGCCGCGGGATATGGCTACACCTTC

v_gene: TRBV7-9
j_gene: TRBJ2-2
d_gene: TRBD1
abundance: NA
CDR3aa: CASSSRDRGAGELFF
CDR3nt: TGTGCCAGCAGCTCCCGGGACAGGGGGGCCGGGGAGCTGTTTTTT

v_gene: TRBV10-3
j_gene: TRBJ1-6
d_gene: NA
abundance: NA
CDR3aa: CAIRGSNSPLHF
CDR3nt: TGTGCCATCAGGGGTAGTAATTCACCCCTCCACTTT

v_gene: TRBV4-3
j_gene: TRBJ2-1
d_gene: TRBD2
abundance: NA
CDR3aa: CASSNPATGGPYEQFF
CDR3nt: TGCGCCAGCAGCAACCCTGCGACGGGGGGGCCCTATGAGCAGTTCTTC

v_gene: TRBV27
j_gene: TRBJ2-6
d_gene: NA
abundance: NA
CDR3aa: CASSRSGSGANVLTF
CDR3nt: TGTGCCAGCAGCCGAAGCGGCTCTGGGGCCAACGTCCTGACTTTC

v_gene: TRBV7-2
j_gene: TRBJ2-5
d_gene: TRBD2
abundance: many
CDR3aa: CASSRLAGGRMETQYF
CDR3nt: TGTGCCAGCAGCAGACTAGCGGGGGGGAGAATGGAGACCCAGTACTTC

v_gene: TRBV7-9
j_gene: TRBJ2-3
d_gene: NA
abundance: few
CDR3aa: CASSTTRRSTDTQYF
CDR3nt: TGTGCCAGCAGCACAACCCGGAGAAGCACAGATACGCAGTATTTT

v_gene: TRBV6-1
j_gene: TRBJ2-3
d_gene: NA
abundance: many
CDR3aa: CAGGTFGTDTQYF
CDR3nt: TGTGCCGGGGGGACTTTCGGCACAGATACGCAGTATTTT

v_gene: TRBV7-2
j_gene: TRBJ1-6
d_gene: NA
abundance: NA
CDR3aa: CASSSRGNNSPLHF
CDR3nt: TGTGCCAGCAGTTCAAGGGGGAACAATTCACCCCTCCACTTT

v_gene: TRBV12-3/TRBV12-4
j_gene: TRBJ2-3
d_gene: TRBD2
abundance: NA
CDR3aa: CASSLMTSGSTDTQYF
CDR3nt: TGTGCCAGCAGTCTTATGACTAGCGGAAGCACAGATACGCAGTATTTT

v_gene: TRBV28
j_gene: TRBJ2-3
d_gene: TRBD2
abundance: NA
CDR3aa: CASSLTLAGGTDTQYF
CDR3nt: TGTGCCAGCAGTTTAACACTAGCGGGGGGGACAGATACGCAGTATTTT

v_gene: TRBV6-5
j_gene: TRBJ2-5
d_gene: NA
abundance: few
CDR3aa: CASSPQEFRAETQYF
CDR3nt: TGTGCCAGCAGTCCACAGGAGTTTCGTGCGGAGACCCAGTACTTC

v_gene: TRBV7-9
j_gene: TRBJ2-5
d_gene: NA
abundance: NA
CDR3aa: CASTFNAGRETQYF
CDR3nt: TGTGCCAGCACCTTCAACGCGGGCAGGGAGACCCAGTACTTC

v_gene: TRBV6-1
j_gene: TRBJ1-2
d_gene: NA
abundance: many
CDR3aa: CASLSGDAANYGYTF
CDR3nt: TGTGCCAGCCTGTCCGGGGACGCAGCTAACTATGGCTACACCTTC

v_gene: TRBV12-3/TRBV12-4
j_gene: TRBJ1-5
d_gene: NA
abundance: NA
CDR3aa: CASRGDRGGGNQPQHF
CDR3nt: TGTGCCAGCAGAGGGGATCGGGGGGGCGGCAATCAGCCCCAGCATTTT

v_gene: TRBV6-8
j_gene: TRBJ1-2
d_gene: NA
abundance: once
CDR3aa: CASSYVGVGGYTF
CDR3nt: TGTGCCAGCAGTTACGTGGGGGTAGGCGGCTACACCTTC

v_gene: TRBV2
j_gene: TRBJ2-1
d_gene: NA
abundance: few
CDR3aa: CASRQGRYSEQFF
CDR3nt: TGTGCCAGCAGACAAGGGAGGTACAGCGAGCAGTTCTTC

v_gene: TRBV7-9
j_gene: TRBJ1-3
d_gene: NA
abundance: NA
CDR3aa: CASPLQGQGNTIYF
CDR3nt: TGTGCCAGCCCGCTCCAGGGGCAGGGAAACACCATATATTTT

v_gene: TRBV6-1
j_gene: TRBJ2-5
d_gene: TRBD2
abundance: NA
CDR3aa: CASSRKPGEGTQYF
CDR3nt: TGTGCCAGCAGTCGAAAGCCTGGGGAGGGGACCCAGTACTTC

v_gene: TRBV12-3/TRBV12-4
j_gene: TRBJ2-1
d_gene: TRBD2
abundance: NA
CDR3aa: CASNKPGLAGGWHEQFF
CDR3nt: TGTGCCAGCAATAAACCGGGACTAGCGGGCGGTTGGCATGAGCAGTTCTTC

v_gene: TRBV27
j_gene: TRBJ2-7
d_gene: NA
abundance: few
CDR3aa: CASSGVSSYEQYF
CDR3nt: TGTGCCAGCAGTGGTGTGAGCTCCTACGAGCAGTACTTC

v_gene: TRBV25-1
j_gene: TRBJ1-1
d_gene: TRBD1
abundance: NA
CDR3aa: CANSAWQGDTEAFF
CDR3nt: TGTGCCAACAGTGCCTGGCAGGGGGACACTGAAGCTTTCTTT

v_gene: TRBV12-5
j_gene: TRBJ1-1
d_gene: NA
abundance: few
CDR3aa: CASGPWTLNTEAFF
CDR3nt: TGTGCTAGTGGTCCATGGACACTGAACACTGAAGCTTTCTTT

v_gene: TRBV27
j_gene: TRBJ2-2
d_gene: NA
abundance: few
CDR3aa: CASSLSFGELFF
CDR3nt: TGTGCCAGCAGTTTATCTTTCGGGGAGCTGTTTTTT

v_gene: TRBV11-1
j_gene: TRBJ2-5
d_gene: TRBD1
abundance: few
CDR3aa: CASSDGTALETQYF
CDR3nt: TGTGCCAGCAGCGACGGGACAGCCCTAGAGACCCAGTACTTC

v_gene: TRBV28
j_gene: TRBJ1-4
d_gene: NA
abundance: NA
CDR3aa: CASSQTVATNEKLFF
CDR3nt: TGTGCCAGCAGTCAGACAGTGGCAACTAATGAAAAACTGTTTTTT

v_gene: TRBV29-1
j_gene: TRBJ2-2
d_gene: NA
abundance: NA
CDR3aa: CSVVGGVENTGELFF
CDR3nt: TGCAGCGTCGTGGGTGGGGTCGAAAACACCGGGGAGCTGTTTTTT

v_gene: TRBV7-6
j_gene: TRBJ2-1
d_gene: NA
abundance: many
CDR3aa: CASSLSRGDPYNEQFF
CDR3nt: TGTGCCAGCAGCCTCAGCCGAGGGGACCCCTACAATGAGCAGTTCTTC

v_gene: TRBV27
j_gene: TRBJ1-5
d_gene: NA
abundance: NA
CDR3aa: CASSGAGRNQPQHF
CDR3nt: TGTGCCAGCAGTGGGGCAGGGCGCAATCAGCCCCAGCATTTT

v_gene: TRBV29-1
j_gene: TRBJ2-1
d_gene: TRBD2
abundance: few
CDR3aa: CSVGLYNEQFF
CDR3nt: TGCAGCGTGGGACTATACAATGAGCAGTTCTTC

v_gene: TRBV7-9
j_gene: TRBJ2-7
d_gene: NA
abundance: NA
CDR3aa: CTSSLGDGEQYF
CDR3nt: TGTACCAGCAGCTTAGGGGACGGGGAGCAGTACTTC

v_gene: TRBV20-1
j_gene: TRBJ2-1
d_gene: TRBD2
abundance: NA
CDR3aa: CSAIAGLAGGNEQFF
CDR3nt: TGCAGTGCAATAGCAGGCCTAGCGGGGGGCAATGAGCAGTTCTTC

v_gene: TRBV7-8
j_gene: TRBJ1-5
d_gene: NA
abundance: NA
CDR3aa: CASSLGGGRVNQPQHF
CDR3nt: TGTGCCAGCAGCTTAGGGGGAGGCAGGGTTAATCAGCCCCAGCATTTT

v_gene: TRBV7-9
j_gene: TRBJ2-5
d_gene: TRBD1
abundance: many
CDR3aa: CASSPRDRGETQYF
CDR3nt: TGTGCCAGCAGCCCCCGGGACAGGGGAGAGACCCAGTACTTC

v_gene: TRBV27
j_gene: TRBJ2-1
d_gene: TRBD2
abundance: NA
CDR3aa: CASSLVHWGGLNEQFF
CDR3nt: TGTGCCAGCAGTTTGGTTCATTGGGGGGGATTGAATGAGCAGTTCTTC

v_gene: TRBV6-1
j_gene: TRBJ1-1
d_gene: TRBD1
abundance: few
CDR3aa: CASSEDGTGIDTEAFF
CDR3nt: TGTGCCAGCAGTGAAGACGGGACAGGGATTGACACTGAAGCTTTCTTT

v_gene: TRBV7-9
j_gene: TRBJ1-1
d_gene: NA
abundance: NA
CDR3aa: CASSLGRNPNTEAFF
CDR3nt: TGTGCCAGCAGCTTAGGACGGAATCCGAACACTGAAGCTTTCTTT

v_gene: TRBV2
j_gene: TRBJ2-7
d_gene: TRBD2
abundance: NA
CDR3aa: CASLGGGSYEQYF
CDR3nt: TGTGCCAGCCTGGGGGGGGGAAGCTACGAGCAGTACTTC

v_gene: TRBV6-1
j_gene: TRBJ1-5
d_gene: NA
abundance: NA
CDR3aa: CASSFSPALNQPQHF
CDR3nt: TGTGCCAGCAGTTTTAGCCCCGCACTCAATCAGCCCCAGCATTTT

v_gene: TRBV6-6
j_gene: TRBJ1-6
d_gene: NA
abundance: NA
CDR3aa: CASSYSMAGRSNSPLHF
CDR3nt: TGTGCCAGCAGTTACTCCATGGCGGGACGGAGTAATTCACCCCTCCACTTT

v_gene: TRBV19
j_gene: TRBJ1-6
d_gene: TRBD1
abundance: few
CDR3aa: CASRRTGGNSPLHF
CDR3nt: TGTGCCAGTAGGCGGACAGGGGGAAATTCACCCCTCCACTTT